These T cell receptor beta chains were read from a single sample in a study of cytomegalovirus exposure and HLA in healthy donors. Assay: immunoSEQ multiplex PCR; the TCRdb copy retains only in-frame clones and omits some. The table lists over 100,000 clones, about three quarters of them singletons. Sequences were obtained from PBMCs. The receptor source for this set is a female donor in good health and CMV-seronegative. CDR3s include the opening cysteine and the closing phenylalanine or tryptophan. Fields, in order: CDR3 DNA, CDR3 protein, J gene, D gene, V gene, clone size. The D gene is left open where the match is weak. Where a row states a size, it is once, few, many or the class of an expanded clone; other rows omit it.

CDR3nt: TGTGCCAGCAGTTATAATGGCGGGGGGCAGCCCCAGCATTTT
CDR3aa: CASSYNGGGQPQHF
j_gene: TRBJ1-5
d_gene: NA
v_gene: TRBV6-5
abundance: few

CDR3nt: TGTGCCAGCAGGGTTCAGGGTCTAAACACTGAAGCTTTCTTT
CDR3aa: CASRVQGLNTEAFF
j_gene: TRBJ1-1
d_gene: NA
v_gene: TRBV6-1
abundance: NA

CDR3nt: TGTGCCAGCAGCTCTAGGCACGCTGGGGCCAACGTCCTGACTTTC
CDR3aa: CASSSRHAGANVLTF
j_gene: TRBJ2-6
d_gene: NA
v_gene: TRBV6-5
abundance: few

CDR3nt: TGTGCCAGCAGCAACGACCAGGGAGGCTACAATGAGCAGTTCTTC
CDR3aa: CASSNDQGGYNEQFF
j_gene: TRBJ2-1
d_gene: NA
v_gene: TRBV7-2
abundance: NA

CDR3nt: TGTGCCAGCTCCACCCCTCCGGGACAGCGCTACGAGCAGTACTTC
CDR3aa: CASSTPPGQRYEQYF
j_gene: TRBJ2-7
d_gene: TRBD1
v_gene: TRBV5-5
abundance: NA

CDR3nt: TGTGCCAGCAGTAAGTTCGGAGGCGCCTACAATGAGCAGTTCTTC
CDR3aa: CASSKFGGAYNEQFF
j_gene: TRBJ2-1
d_gene: NA
v_gene: TRBV25-1
abundance: NA

CDR3nt: TGTGCCTGGAGTGTACATCGGACAAACTATGGCTACACCTTC
CDR3aa: CAWSVHRTNYGYTF
j_gene: TRBJ1-2
d_gene: NA
v_gene: TRBV30
abundance: NA

CDR3nt: TGTGCCAGCTCACCAAGCAAAACCTCTGGAAACACCATATATTTT
CDR3aa: CASSPSKTSGNTIYF
j_gene: TRBJ1-3
d_gene: NA
v_gene: TRBV18
abundance: NA

CDR3nt: TGTGCCTGGAGTTATAGGACTAGCGGGATCGGAGAGCAGTTCTTC
CDR3aa: CAWSYRTSGIGEQFF
j_gene: TRBJ2-1
d_gene: TRBD2
v_gene: TRBV30
abundance: once

CDR3nt: TGTGCCAGCAGCTTGGACCGGGGAGGGACTGAAGCTTTCTTT
CDR3aa: CASSLDRGGTEAFF
j_gene: TRBJ1-1
d_gene: NA
v_gene: TRBV5-6
abundance: NA

CDR3nt: TGTGCCAGCAGCAGTGGACAGGGTGGAAATCAGCCCCAGCATTTT
CDR3aa: CASSSGQGGNQPQHF
j_gene: TRBJ1-5
d_gene: NA
v_gene: TRBV21-1
abundance: NA

CDR3nt: TGTGCCAGCAGCTTAGCGGAAACAGGGTTACTGTTTTTT
CDR3aa: CASSLAETGLLFF
j_gene: TRBJ1-4
d_gene: NA
v_gene: TRBV7-9
abundance: NA

CDR3nt: TGTGCCAGCAGTCCAAGCCTGGGACAGGGCGAAGAGACCCAGTACTTC
CDR3aa: CASSPSLGQGEETQYF
j_gene: TRBJ2-5
d_gene: TRBD1
v_gene: TRBV27
abundance: NA

CDR3nt: TGTGCCAGTAGGGGGCGGATCGGTCAGTACTTC
CDR3aa: CASRGRIGQYF
j_gene: TRBJ2-7
d_gene: NA
v_gene: TRBV19
abundance: NA

CDR3nt: TGCAGTGCGCTCGGGGATGGCTACACCTTC
CDR3aa: CSALGDGYTF
j_gene: TRBJ1-2
d_gene: NA
v_gene: TRBV20-1
abundance: NA

CDR3nt: TGCGCCAGCAGCTTGGGAGTGGGGCGTTATGAGCAGTTCTTC
CDR3aa: CASSLGVGRYEQFF
j_gene: TRBJ2-1
d_gene: NA
v_gene: TRBV5-1
abundance: NA

CDR3nt: TGTGCCAGCAGGGAAGAGGGACTGGGGGGCTACACCTTC
CDR3aa: CASREEGLGGYTF
j_gene: TRBJ1-2
d_gene: NA
v_gene: TRBV6-1
abundance: NA

CDR3nt: TGTGCCAGCACCTACGCGTCAAGGCGGGGCGAAAAACTGTTTTTT
CDR3aa: CASTYASRRGEKLFF
j_gene: TRBJ1-4
d_gene: NA
v_gene: TRBV6-6
abundance: NA

CDR3nt: TGTGCCAGTAGTATTGATCTGACAGTCCTCTATGGCTACACCTTC
CDR3aa: CASSIDLTVLYGYTF
j_gene: TRBJ1-2
d_gene: NA
v_gene: TRBV19
abundance: NA

CDR3nt: TGTGCCAGCAGCCTAAATCATGCCACCAACTATGGCTACACCTTC
CDR3aa: CASSLNHATNYGYTF
j_gene: TRBJ1-2
d_gene: NA
v_gene: TRBV13
abundance: NA

CDR3nt: TGTGCCAGCAGCCCCGGACAGGGGATGCTGTTTTTT
CDR3aa: CASSPGQGMLFF
j_gene: TRBJ2-2
d_gene: TRBD1
v_gene: TRBV7-9
abundance: once

CDR3nt: TGTGCCAGTAGTCTGAAAGGGGGCGATATCTATGGCTACACCTTC
CDR3aa: CASSLKGGDIYGYTF
j_gene: TRBJ1-2
d_gene: TRBD1
v_gene: TRBV19
abundance: NA

CDR3nt: TGTGCCAGCAGCTCGCCCGCGGACAGGGACTATGGCTACACCTTC
CDR3aa: CASSSPADRDYGYTF
j_gene: TRBJ1-2
d_gene: TRBD1
v_gene: TRBV11-2
abundance: NA

CDR3nt: TGTGCCAGCAGTTTAGGAAGGGGATTCGGTTACGAGCAGTACTTC
CDR3aa: CASSLGRGFGYEQYF
j_gene: TRBJ2-7
d_gene: NA
v_gene: TRBV6-5
abundance: NA

CDR3nt: TGTGCCAGCAGCTCCTCTGGGACTAGCCCTCATGAGCAGTTCTTC
CDR3aa: CASSSSGTSPHEQFF
j_gene: TRBJ2-1
d_gene: TRBD2
v_gene: TRBV11-1
abundance: NA

CDR3nt: TGTGCCAGCATCGGGTATGCAACTAATGAAAAACTGTTTTTT
CDR3aa: CASIGYATNEKLFF
j_gene: TRBJ1-4
d_gene: NA
v_gene: TRBV6-5
abundance: few

CDR3nt: TGTGCCAGCAGCCACCGGGACAGGGAATTCACAGATACGCAGTATTTT
CDR3aa: CASSHRDREFTDTQYF
j_gene: TRBJ2-3
d_gene: TRBD1
v_gene: TRBV7-8
abundance: NA

CDR3nt: TGTGCCAGCAGTCAATCCACAGGGGACTTTTCCTACGAGCAGTACTTC
CDR3aa: CASSQSTGDFSYEQYF
j_gene: TRBJ2-7
d_gene: NA
v_gene: TRBV27
abundance: NA

CDR3nt: TGTGCCAGCAGCTTAGTTGGGGTAGCGGGGGCCCCATCAGATACGCAGTATTTT
CDR3aa: CASSLVGVAGAPSDTQYF
j_gene: TRBJ2-3
d_gene: TRBD2
v_gene: TRBV7-2
abundance: NA

CDR3nt: TGTGCCAGCAGCCCCAGTAATTCACCCCTCCACTTT
CDR3aa: CASSPSNSPLHF
j_gene: TRBJ1-6
d_gene: NA
v_gene: TRBV5-5
abundance: few

CDR3nt: TGTGCCAGCAGCCAAGTAACCGGGACAGCAAGCTTCCAAGAGACCCAGTACTTC
CDR3aa: CASSQVTGTASFQETQYF
j_gene: TRBJ2-5
d_gene: TRBD1
v_gene: TRBV14
abundance: once

CDR3nt: TGTGCCAGCAGCCCCAAACCAACAGGGTATGGCTACACCTTC
CDR3aa: CASSPKPTGYGYTF
j_gene: TRBJ1-2
d_gene: NA
v_gene: TRBV7-9
abundance: NA

CDR3nt: TGCGCCAGCAGCCTGCCCCACGGCAGGGATTACGGTCAGCCCCAGCATTTT
CDR3aa: CASSLPHGRDYGQPQHF
j_gene: TRBJ1-5
d_gene: NA
v_gene: TRBV4-1
abundance: NA

CDR3nt: TGTGCCAGCAGTTTAAAGGGGGCGGGTGGAAACACCATATATTTT
CDR3aa: CASSLKGAGGNTIYF
j_gene: TRBJ1-3
d_gene: TRBD1
v_gene: TRBV28
abundance: NA

CDR3nt: TGTGCCAGCAGCTTCAGGGTTAACACTGAAGCTTTCTTT
CDR3aa: CASSFRVNTEAFF
j_gene: TRBJ1-1
d_gene: NA
v_gene: TRBV7-9
abundance: few

CDR3nt: TGTGCCTCCGAGACCGGGGCGAACACCGGGGAGCTGTTTTTT
CDR3aa: CASETGANTGELFF
j_gene: TRBJ2-2
d_gene: NA
v_gene: TRBV9
abundance: NA

CDR3nt: TGTGCCAGCAGTACCGAATGGACAGGGGGCATTGAAAAAGGCTACACCTTC
CDR3aa: CASSTEWTGGIEKGYTF
j_gene: TRBJ1-2
d_gene: TRBD1
v_gene: TRBV28
abundance: NA

CDR3nt: TGTTCCAGCACTCGGGACAGAGTATTGTATTTT
CDR3aa: CSSTRDRVLYF
j_gene: TRBJ2-3
d_gene: TRBD1
v_gene: TRBV7-9
abundance: NA

CDR3nt: TGTGCCAGCAGCGTACAGAGCTCTATGAACACTGAAGCTTTCTTT
CDR3aa: CASSVQSSMNTEAFF
j_gene: TRBJ1-1
d_gene: NA
v_gene: TRBV7-2
abundance: NA

CDR3nt: TGCAGCGTTGGGACAGGCTCTGGCTACACCTTC
CDR3aa: CSVGTGSGYTF
j_gene: TRBJ1-2
d_gene: TRBD1
v_gene: TRBV29-1
abundance: NA

CDR3nt: TGCGCCAGCAGCCAAGATCGAATGGGGGCGGATGGCTACACCTTC
CDR3aa: CASSQDRMGADGYTF
j_gene: TRBJ1-2
d_gene: NA
v_gene: TRBV4-1
abundance: NA

CDR3nt: TGTGCCAGCAGCCGAACTAGCGCTGAAGAGACCCAGTACTTC
CDR3aa: CASSRTSAEETQYF
j_gene: TRBJ2-5
d_gene: TRBD2
v_gene: TRBV9
abundance: NA

CDR3nt: TGTGCCAGCAGTTTTCCTAGCGGGGAGAACACCGGGGAGCTGTTTTTT
CDR3aa: CASSFPSGENTGELFF
j_gene: TRBJ2-2
d_gene: TRBD2
v_gene: TRBV27
abundance: NA

CDR3nt: TGTGCCAGCAGTGGCGCCAGGGCCTACGAGCAGTACTTC
CDR3aa: CASSGARAYEQYF
j_gene: TRBJ2-7
d_gene: NA
v_gene: TRBV6-1
abundance: NA

CDR3nt: TGTGCCAGCAGTTCCAGGGATAGCAATCAGCCCCAGCATTTT
CDR3aa: CASSSRDSNQPQHF
j_gene: TRBJ1-5
d_gene: NA
v_gene: TRBV7-8
abundance: NA

CDR3nt: TGCGCCAGCAGCTCGCAAGAGACCCAGTACTTC
CDR3aa: CASSSQETQYF
j_gene: TRBJ2-5
d_gene: NA
v_gene: TRBV5-1
abundance: NA

CDR3nt: TGTGCCAGCAGCCAGCAGGGGACGGGCACTGAAGCTTTCTTT
CDR3aa: CASSQQGTGTEAFF
j_gene: TRBJ1-1
d_gene: NA
v_gene: TRBV7-9
abundance: NA

CDR3nt: TGTGCCAGCAGCTTCAGGGGGCGAGGAGAGACCCAGTACTTC
CDR3aa: CASSFRGRGETQYF
j_gene: TRBJ2-5
d_gene: TRBD1
v_gene: TRBV13
abundance: NA

CDR3nt: TGCGCCAGCAGCCGGGACAGGGCTAACTATGGCTACACCTTC
CDR3aa: CASSRDRANYGYTF
j_gene: TRBJ1-2
d_gene: TRBD1
v_gene: TRBV4-3
abundance: few

CDR3nt: TGCAGCGTCCGAGGATCCTACACCGGGGAGCTGTTTTTT
CDR3aa: CSVRGSYTGELFF
j_gene: TRBJ2-2
d_gene: NA
v_gene: TRBV29-1
abundance: NA

CDR3nt: TGTGCCAGCAGCTTGACAGGGGAGGGTAGCTATGGCTACACCTTC
CDR3aa: CASSLTGEGSYGYTF
j_gene: TRBJ1-2
d_gene: TRBD1
v_gene: TRBV6-5
abundance: few

CDR3nt: TGTGCCAGCAGGGACAGGGGGCTCTACGAGCAGTACTTC
CDR3aa: CASRDRGLYEQYF
j_gene: TRBJ2-7
d_gene: TRBD1
v_gene: TRBV6-5
abundance: NA